A single sample gave rise to the 13 T cell receptor beta chains below, sequenced in a study of T cells after yellow fever vaccination. TCRdb passed the 5' RACE reads through MiXCR, listing each CDR3 protein once. Among about 320,000 distinct CDR3 sequences listed, around 10% were seen once. The sample in question was CD4+ T cells sorted from PBMCs, obtained 45 days after the yellow fever booster vaccination. These receptors all stem from a man aged 18 to 29 who received the YFV17D yellow fever vaccine.

This clonotype has just a few counts. V gene TRBV6-6 combines with J gene TRBJ2-2, with D unresolved. The germline CDR1 and CDR2 sequences are MNHNY and SVGAGI (reference sequence). The length of the CDR3 is 16 residues. Between the trimmed V and J ends, which lost 4 bases and 1 base, there was a span of 13 bases. This CDR3 is CASSSMAARNTGELFF. The DNA for the CDR3 is TGTGCCAGCAGTTCTATGGCGGCCAGGAACACCGGGGAGCTGTTTTTT.

This clonotype occurred a few times. This chain links TRBV7-9 with TRBJ1-6; D gene unclear. This CDR3 has 13 amino acids. With 5 bases removed from V and 4 bases from J, the gap between germline ends came to 6 bases. Germline CDR1 and CDR2: SEHNR and FQNEAQ (reference sequence). The CDR3 loop reads CASSPHYNSPLHF. CDR3 nucleotide sequence: TGTGCCAGCAGCCCACATTATAATTCACCCCTCCACTTT.

A few counts support this clonotype. The rearrangement uses TRBV20-1 and TRBJ2-1; 8 bases are shared with TRBD1. V gave up 7 bases and J gave up 5 bases; unmatched junction bases: 7. The CDR3 totals 13 residues. Germline-derived CDR1 and CDR2 are DFQATT and SNEGSKA (reference sequence). The CDR3 protein is CSVPDRGDNEQFF. CDR3 sequence (DNA): TGCAGTGTCCCCGACAGGGGAGACAATGAGCAGTTCTTC.

The V call is TRBV12-3 or TRBV12-4, the J call TRBJ2-1, with D maybe TRBD2 (5 bases). The CDR3 sequence is 12 residues long. The V and J ends lost 8 bases and 4 bases respectively, with 9 bases between them. In nucleotides, the CDR3 is TGTGCCAGCCGGAGGACGTACAATGAGCAGTTCTTC. This codes for CASRRTYNEQFF.

The sample holds a few counts of this clonotype. This chain connects TRBV29-1 to TRBJ2-3; D unclear. Germline V gives CDR1 SQVTM, CDR2 ANQGSEA. This CDR3 spans 13 amino acids. The V end was cut by 5 bases, the J end by 5 bases, with 14 bases between. CDR3 sequence reads: CSVLVVSRDTQYF. CDR3 DNA sequence: TGCAGCGTTTTGGTAGTCTCTCGAGATACGCAGTATTTT.

CDR3 nucleotide sequence: TGTGCCAGCACAAAACTCTCAGAGGGTTCACCCCTCCACTTT. Its translation: CASTKLSEGSPLHF. J is TRBJ1-6 and V is TRBV7-2; D unresolved. The CDR3 spans 14 residues. In germline, CDR1 is SGHTA, CDR2 FQGNSA. V lost 7 bases, J lost 9 bases, and 16 bases lay in between.

This rearrangement joins TRBV5-1 to TRBJ1-4, with D tentatively TRBD1 (5 bases). V was pared by 4 bases and J by 13 bases, with 20 bases between. This CDR3 has 14 amino acids. CDR1 and CDR2 (germline): SGHRS, YFSETQ. CDR3: CASSKIRREDRLFF. The DNA for the CDR3 is TGCGCCAGCAGCAAAATCCGCAGGGAGGATCGACTGTTTTTT.

The rearrangement uses TRBV5-6 and TRBJ2-7; D is tentatively TRBD1 or TRBD2 (5 bases each). V lost 0 bases, J lost 6 bases, and 10 bases lay in between. CDR3 size: 13 residues. The V gene's germline CDR1 is SGHDT and CDR2 YYEEEE. CDR3 nucleotide sequence: TGTGCCAGCAGCTTGGCCGGGGACCCCGAGCAGTACGTC. Its translation is CASSLAGDPEQYV.

There are a few counts of this clonotype. The rearrangement joins TRBV6-2 or TRBV6-3 to TRBJ2-5; the D is unclear. Germline assignment: CDR1 MNHEY and CDR2 SVGEGT. The CDR3 consists of 12 residues. With 4 bases removed from V and 5 bases from J, the gap between germline ends came to 8 bases. CDR3 DNA sequence: TGTGCCAGCAGTTCAAGGTGGGAGACCCAGTACTTC. This encodes CASSSRWETQYF.

This rearrangement joins TRBV7-6 to TRBJ2-2, with no clear D. V was clipped by 5 bases and J by 7 bases, with 14 bases between them. Germline loops: CDR1 SGHVS, CDR2 FNYEAQ. The CDR3 totals 14 residues. The CDR3 sequence: CASSPQLGNGELFF. Here the CDR3 DNA reads TGTGCCAGCAGCCCCCAGCTGGGGAACGGGGAGCTGTTTTTT. The variable domain in full, completed from reference TRBV7-6 and TRBJ2-2, reads GAGVSQSPRYKVTKRGQDVALRCDPISGHVSLYWYRQALGQGPEFLTYFNYEAQQDKSGLPNDRFSAERPEGSISTLTIQRTEQRDSAMYRCASSPQLGNGELFFGEGSRLTVL.

This sequence joins TRBV9 and TRBJ2-2; no clear D. Trimming left V 0 bases short and J 4 bases short, with 4 bases between. Germline-derived CDR1 and CDR2 are SGDLS and YYNGEE. The CDR3 loop spans 13 amino acids. The CDR3 bases are TGTGCCAGCAGCGTAGCTTTCACCGGGGAGCTGTTTTTT. This encodes CASSVAFTGELFF.

The table lists this clonotype with many counts. The chain has TRBV5-1 and TRBJ2-5, with D maybe TRBD1 (6 bases). Trimming removed 4 bases from V and 5 bases from J, with 21 bases in between. Germline V gives CDR1 SGHRS, CDR2 YFSETQ. The CDR3 loop spans 16 amino acids. Here the CDR3 DNA reads TGCGCCAGCAGCGAGGGATCATCAGGGGTGGCGGAGACCCAGTACTTC. This sequence encodes CASSEGSSGVAETQYF. Looking up the rest from reference TRBV5-1 and TRBJ2-5 gives the full variable domain: KAGVTQTPRYLIKTRGQQVTLSCSPISGHRSVSWYQQTPGQGLQFLFEYFSETQRNKGNFPGRFSGRQFSNSRSEMNVSTLELGDSALYLCASSEGSSGVAETQYFGPGTRLLVL.

This clonotype occurred a few times. The V and J genes are TRBV10-1 and TRBJ2-3; 11 positions match TRBD1. Germline V CDR1 and CDR2: WNHNN, SYGVQD (reference sequence). The V and J ends lost 6 bases and 4 bases, in that order; junction bases with no gene match: 9. This CDR3 spans 16 amino acids. The CDR3 sequence: CASRGSPGQGADTQYF. CDR3 nucleotide sequence: TGCGCCAGCAGAGGATCACCGGGACAGGGGGCAGATACGCAGTATTTT.